This T cell receptor beta chain emerged from a study of blood T cell repertoires in COVID-19. As for the study in general: Specimens from acute and convalescent COVID-19 originated in the United States, Italy and Spain. PBMCs, B-cell-depleted T cells, or T cells were the source of the cDNA or gDNA that made up the material.

The authors' processing: Amplification of reference gene primers provided the estimated nucleated cell counts. Profiled with immunoSEQ multiplex PCR; TCRdb holds only in-frame clones, not every one. The V and J calls and the clone size are those of that table, but D and trimming were determined from the DNA. The repertoire includes roughly 50,000 clones, 90% of them detected once, and around 8.3% sits in the top ten. Specimen: peripheral blood. The clonotype comes from a middle-aged woman with active COVID-19.

The CDR3 reads CASSMSSVNTEAFF. The CDR3 nucleotides are TGTGCCAGCAGCATGTCCAGTGTGAACACTGAAGCTTTCTTT. The chain combines TRBV7-2 with TRBJ1-1; D unresolved. Trimming took 5 bases from V and 0 from J, leaving 10 bases between them. The CDR3 sequence is 14 residues long. The germline V gene encodes CDR1 SGHTA and CDR2 FQGNSA.